This T cell receptor beta chain was sequenced during a study of blood T cell repertoires in COVID-19. On the study more broadly: T cells, B-cell-depleted T cells, or PBMCs provided the cDNA or gDNA that served as material.

Original data processing: Cell counts per sample came from amplifying reference gene primers. Sequencing used immunoSEQ multiplex PCR; TCRdb keeps in-frame clones, though not all of them. That table gives V, J and clone size, and the DNA gave D and trimming. The profile shows hundreds of thousands of clones, about four fifths of them singletons. This clonotype originated in an elderly woman with acute or convalescent COVID-19. The sample consisted of peripheral blood.

CDR3 sequence (DNA): TGTGCCAGCAGGTCGCCAACAGGGGGCAATCAGCCCCAGCATTTT. It is translated as CASRSPTGGNQPQHF. This chain links TRBV6-5 with TRBJ1-5, with 7 bases matching TRBD1. J gave up 2 bases and V 6 bases, and 7 bases lay outside the gene matches. Germline loops: CDR1 MNHEY, CDR2 SVGAGI. The CDR3 runs to 15 residues.